This T cell receptor beta chain stems from a study of a mutant IDH1 vaccine in newly diagnosed glioma. Study-level background: Radiotherapy alone preceded vaccination by 4-6 weeks; alternatively, vaccination started with temozolomide cycles. Males made up 62.5% and females about 40% of treated patients, whose mean age was 40.4 years.

This clone was observed a few times. What it binds is not known. Trimming stripped 2 bases from V and 3 bases from J, with 2 bases between. This CDR3 contains 11 residues. Germline loops: CDR1 SGDLS, CDR2 YYNGEE. Generated by immunoSEQ multiplex PCR, the TCRdb table keeps only in-frame clones and is missing some. The data contain under 150,000 clones, over 75% of them singletons. Time point: week 11, during vaccination. Each vaccine dose was 300 ug of mutant IDH1 20-mer peptide, with topical imiquimod. This clonotype originated in a man aged 35 to 55 with glioma. The chain recombines TRBV9 with TRBJ1-1; D uncertain. The source was PBMCs, collected from a glioma patient whose treatment included an IDH1 peptide vaccine. The CDR3 spells CASSVHTEAFF. CDR3 nucleotides: TGTGCCAGCAGCGTCCACACTGAAGCTTTCTTT.